A selection of T cell receptor beta chains follows, all from one sample in a study of T cells in localized non-small cell lung cancer. Here immunoSEQ multiplex PCR was the method, and the copy in TCRdb shows in-frame clones only, minus some. The sample gives some 21,000 clones, 90% of which show up once; 6.9% is in the top ten. Sequences were derived from peripheral blood, sampled before any cancer treatment. These receptors originate from a woman aged 35-70 years with stage I lung adenocarcinoma. Each CDR3 is given with its conserved first and last residue. Fields, in order: J gene, D gene, clone size, V gene, CDR3 DNA, CDR3 protein. D genes are given only for firm matches. Only part of the rows carry a size: once, few, many, or a class if the clone is expanded.

J gene: TRBJ1-4
D gene: -
clone size: -
V gene: TRBV28
CDR3 DNA: TGTGCCAGCAGTTTGGGAAGAGCTGGAAATGAAAAACTGTTTTTT
CDR3 protein: CASSLGRAGNEKLFF

J gene: TRBJ2-2
D gene: -
clone size: -
V gene: TRBV19
CDR3 DNA: TGTGCCAGTACCTATGGGGGTGCTGGGTCCACCGGGGAGCTGTTTTTT
CDR3 protein: CASTYGGAGSTGELFF

J gene: TRBJ2-3
D gene: -
clone size: -
V gene: TRBV9
CDR3 DNA: TGTGCCAGCAGCCGAGGGGGGACAAGCACAGATACGCAGTATTTT
CDR3 protein: CASSRGGTSTDTQYF

J gene: TRBJ2-3
D gene: TRBD1
clone size: once
V gene: TRBV11-2
CDR3 DNA: TGTGCCAGCAGCTTAAACAGGGACAGGGATACGCAGTATTTT
CDR3 protein: CASSLNRDRDTQYF

J gene: TRBJ2-1
D gene: -
clone size: -
V gene: TRBV9
CDR3 DNA: TGTGCCAGCAGCGTAGCAGGGTTCGCCTACAATGAGCAGTTCTTC
CDR3 protein: CASSVAGFAYNEQFF

J gene: TRBJ2-7
D gene: -
clone size: -
V gene: TRBV11-2
CDR3 DNA: TGTGCCAGCAGCTCTGGGCCAGGAACCGGGACTTCCTACGAGCAGTACTTC
CDR3 protein: CASSSGPGTGTSYEQYF

J gene: TRBJ1-4
D gene: -
clone size: -
V gene: TRBV5-1
CDR3 DNA: TGCGCCAGCAGCTTGAGGGGCGCTAATGAAAAACTGTTTTTT
CDR3 protein: CASSLRGANEKLFF

J gene: TRBJ2-1
D gene: -
clone size: -
V gene: TRBV7-9
CDR3 DNA: TGTGCCAGCAGCTTAGATGGGAGGTTCAATGAGCAGTTCTTC
CDR3 protein: CASSLDGRFNEQFF

J gene: TRBJ2-1
D gene: -
clone size: -
V gene: TRBV6-5
CDR3 DNA: TGTGCCAGCAGTCCCAATTGGGATCCACTCAATGAGCAGTTCTTC
CDR3 protein: CASSPNWDPLNEQFF

J gene: TRBJ1-3
D gene: -
clone size: -
V gene: TRBV7-2
CDR3 DNA: TGTGCCAGCAGCCACAGCTCTGGAAACACCATATATTTT
CDR3 protein: CASSHSSGNTIYF

J gene: TRBJ2-2
D gene: -
clone size: -
V gene: TRBV7-9
CDR3 DNA: TGTGCCAGCAGCTTTAGCGGGAACACCGGGGAGCTGTTTTTT
CDR3 protein: CASSFSGNTGELFF

J gene: TRBJ1-1
D gene: -
clone size: -
V gene: TRBV4-3
CDR3 DNA: TGCGCCAGCAGCCAAGATTTAGGTTTTGAAGCTTTCTTT
CDR3 protein: CASSQDLGFEAFF

J gene: TRBJ2-1
D gene: -
clone size: once
V gene: TRBV7-2
CDR3 DNA: TGTGCCAGCAGCCCCGGAAATGAGCAGTTCTTC
CDR3 protein: CASSPGNEQFF

J gene: TRBJ1-1
D gene: -
clone size: -
V gene: TRBV6-1
CDR3 DNA: TGTGCCAGCAGTGAAGGTTCGGGGAACACTGAAGCTTTCTTT
CDR3 protein: CASSEGSGNTEAFF

J gene: TRBJ2-5
D gene: -
clone size: -
V gene: TRBV19
CDR3 DNA: TGTGCCAGTAGTATAGTTGAGGGAGAGACCCAGTACTTC
CDR3 protein: CASSIVEGETQYF

J gene: TRBJ2-5
D gene: TRBD1
clone size: -
V gene: TRBV6-5
CDR3 DNA: TGTGCCAGCAGTCGGCGACAGGGCGTAGAGACCCAGTACTTC
CDR3 protein: CASSRRQGVETQYF

J gene: TRBJ2-7
D gene: -
clone size: -
V gene: TRBV9
CDR3 DNA: TGTGCCAGCAGCGTAGAAACAGGGTGGTCCTACGAGCAGTACTTC
CDR3 protein: CASSVETGWSYEQYF

J gene: TRBJ1-6
D gene: -
clone size: -
V gene: TRBV28
CDR3 DNA: TGTGCCAGCATGTGGGGAGGGGAAAATTCACCCCTCCACTTT
CDR3 protein: CASMWGGENSPLHF

J gene: TRBJ2-2
D gene: -
clone size: -
V gene: TRBV7-2
CDR3 DNA: TGTGCCAGCAGCCGTAGAGGGGACACCGGGGAGCTGTTTTTT
CDR3 protein: CASSRRGDTGELFF

J gene: TRBJ2-1
D gene: TRBD2
clone size: few
V gene: TRBV27
CDR3 DNA: TGTGCCAGCAGCCCGGAGGCAGCGGGACTTCCTGAGCAGTTCTTC
CDR3 protein: CASSPEAAGLPEQFF

J gene: TRBJ2-5
D gene: -
clone size: -
V gene: TRBV7-2
CDR3 DNA: TGTGCCAGCAGCCCCTCGGGGGGCGCGATTCTGCGAGAGACCCAGTACTTC
CDR3 protein: CASSPSGGAILRETQYF

J gene: TRBJ2-1
D gene: -
clone size: -
V gene: TRBV2
CDR3 DNA: TGTGCCAGCAGTGAAAAGGGGACTGAGCAGTTCTTC
CDR3 protein: CASSEKGTEQFF

J gene: TRBJ2-7
D gene: -
clone size: -
V gene: TRBV28
CDR3 DNA: TGTGCCAGCAGTTTAACTTTAGGGCTATCCCTCTTAACCTACGAGCAGTACTTC
CDR3 protein: CASSLTLGLSLLTYEQYF

J gene: TRBJ2-7
D gene: -
clone size: -
V gene: TRBV6-6
CDR3 DNA: TGTGCCAGCAGTTCAACAGGGAGCTCCTACGAGCAGTACTTC
CDR3 protein: CASSSTGSSYEQYF

J gene: TRBJ2-5
D gene: -
clone size: -
V gene: TRBV4-3
CDR3 DNA: TGCGCCAGCAGCCAAGCCCTTCCAGAGACCCAGTACTTC
CDR3 protein: CASSQALPETQYF

J gene: TRBJ2-2
D gene: -
clone size: -
V gene: TRBV6-4
CDR3 DNA: TGTGCCAGCAGTGCCGCTAGAAACACCGGGGAGCTGTTTTTT
CDR3 protein: CASSAARNTGELFF

J gene: TRBJ2-7
D gene: -
clone size: -
V gene: TRBV19
CDR3 DNA: TGTGCCAGTAGTATAGATACGGGGTTGAACGAGCAGTACTTC
CDR3 protein: CASSIDTGLNEQYF

J gene: TRBJ2-3
D gene: TRBD2
clone size: -
V gene: TRBV6-1
CDR3 DNA: TGTGCCAGCACCTTGGGACTAGCGGGAGTCAAGACGCAGTATTTT
CDR3 protein: CASTLGLAGVKTQYF

J gene: TRBJ2-7
D gene: -
clone size: once
V gene: TRBV7-2
CDR3 DNA: TGTGCCAGCAGCTCCCAAAGGGGGATCTACGAGCAGTACTTC
CDR3 protein: CASSSQRGIYEQYF

J gene: TRBJ2-1
D gene: -
clone size: -
V gene: TRBV4-3
CDR3 DNA: TGCGCCAGCAGCCAAAGTTCAACCTCCTACAATGAGCAGTTCTTC
CDR3 protein: CASSQSSTSYNEQFF

J gene: TRBJ2-1
D gene: -
clone size: -
V gene: TRBV7-9
CDR3 DNA: TGTGCCAGCAGGCGGAGCGGACCCACCTACAATGAGCAGTTCTTC
CDR3 protein: CASRRSGPTYNEQFF

J gene: TRBJ2-1
D gene: TRBD2
clone size: -
V gene: TRBV7-2
CDR3 DNA: TGTGCCAGCAGCTTACGAGGGACTAGCTCTTCAGGTGAGCAGTTCTTC
CDR3 protein: CASSLRGTSSSGEQFF

J gene: TRBJ2-3
D gene: TRBD2
clone size: -
V gene: TRBV9
CDR3 DNA: TGTGCCAGCAGCGTAGGACCGAGCGGGAGGGCAGATACGCAGTATTTT
CDR3 protein: CASSVGPSGRADTQYF

J gene: TRBJ1-1
D gene: -
clone size: once
V gene: TRBV7-2
CDR3 DNA: TGTGCCAGCAGCTTAGGGAGTGGCACTGAAGCTTTCTTT
CDR3 protein: CASSLGSGTEAFF

J gene: TRBJ1-2
D gene: TRBD1
clone size: -
V gene: TRBV28
CDR3 DNA: TGTGCCAGCAGTTCAACAGGGGACGGCTACACCTTC
CDR3 protein: CASSSTGDGYTF

J gene: TRBJ2-7
D gene: -
clone size: -
V gene: TRBV6-6
CDR3 DNA: TGTGCCAGCAGTACGATACAGGGCTACGAGCAGTACTTC
CDR3 protein: CASSTIQGYEQYF

J gene: TRBJ2-1
D gene: TRBD1
clone size: -
V gene: TRBV7-2
CDR3 DNA: TGTGCCAGCAGCTACATTCAGGGGGCTCGGAATGAGCAGTTCTTC
CDR3 protein: CASSYIQGARNEQFF

J gene: TRBJ2-2
D gene: -
clone size: -
V gene: TRBV27
CDR3 DNA: TGTGCCAGCAGTTTTAGGGTAACCAAGAACACCGGGGAGCTGTTTTTT
CDR3 protein: CASSFRVTKNTGELFF

J gene: TRBJ2-7
D gene: -
clone size: -
V gene: TRBV7-8
CDR3 DNA: TGTGCCAGCAGCTTAGTTGTGGGGCACTCACCCTACGAGCAGTACTTC
CDR3 protein: CASSLVVGHSPYEQYF

J gene: TRBJ1-2
D gene: TRBD1
clone size: -
V gene: TRBV18
CDR3 DNA: TGTGCCAGCTCACCAATTAACGGACAGGTCGAATACACCTTC
CDR3 protein: CASSPINGQVEYTF

J gene: TRBJ2-5
D gene: -
clone size: -
V gene: TRBV5-5
CDR3 DNA: TGTGCCAGCAGCTTGGATCAAGAGACCCAGTACTTC
CDR3 protein: CASSLDQETQYF

J gene: TRBJ2-2
D gene: TRBD2
clone size: -
V gene: TRBV4-3
CDR3 DNA: TGCGCCAGCAGCCCCGGACTAGGGCCCGGGGAGCTGTTTTTT
CDR3 protein: CASSPGLGPGELFF

J gene: TRBJ2-5
D gene: TRBD1
clone size: -
V gene: TRBV29-1
CDR3 DNA: TGCAGCGTGGGACAGGCGCAAGAGACCCAGTACTTC
CDR3 protein: CSVGQAQETQYF

J gene: TRBJ2-1
D gene: -
clone size: -
V gene: TRBV5-6
CDR3 DNA: TGTGCCAGCCATGATACGGGGAGGTTCTACAATGAGCAGTTCTTC
CDR3 protein: CASHDTGRFYNEQFF

J gene: TRBJ2-7
D gene: TRBD2
clone size: -
V gene: TRBV5-6
CDR3 DNA: TGTGCCAGCAGCTGGGGCGGCGGGAGTAACCCGGACTACGAGCAGTACTTC
CDR3 protein: CASSWGGGSNPDYEQYF

J gene: TRBJ2-1
D gene: -
clone size: -
V gene: TRBV7-3
CDR3 DNA: TGTGCCAGCAGCTCCTATGTTAAGGATGAGCAGTTCTTC
CDR3 protein: CASSSYVKDEQFF

J gene: TRBJ1-1
D gene: TRBD1
clone size: once
V gene: TRBV19
CDR3 DNA: TGTGCCAGTAGTTCCTGGGACAGACCGAACACTGAAGCTTTCTTT
CDR3 protein: CASSSWDRPNTEAFF

J gene: TRBJ1-1
D gene: -
clone size: -
V gene: TRBV19
CDR3 DNA: TGTGCCAGTAGTATAACCGGGCGGTCGAACACTGAAGCTTTCTTT
CDR3 protein: CASSITGRSNTEAFF

J gene: TRBJ2-3
D gene: TRBD2
clone size: -
V gene: TRBV6-4
CDR3 DNA: TGTGCCAGCAGTGAGCGGGGGGGTGCGGGGCGCACAGATACGCAGTATTTT
CDR3 protein: CASSERGGAGRTDTQYF

J gene: TRBJ2-1
D gene: -
clone size: -
V gene: TRBV10-1
CDR3 DNA: TGCGCCAGCAGTGACCGGGCCCCCTACTACAATGAGCAGTTCTTC
CDR3 protein: CASSDRAPYYNEQFF

J gene: TRBJ2-7
D gene: -
clone size: -
V gene: TRBV14
CDR3 DNA: TGTGCCAGCAGCCAATTCACGGGACTCCGCTCCTACGAGCAGTACTTC
CDR3 protein: CASSQFTGLRSYEQYF

J gene: TRBJ2-1
D gene: -
clone size: -
V gene: TRBV7-2
CDR3 DNA: TGTGCCAGCAGCTACGGGCTGCCCAATGAGCAGTTCTTC
CDR3 protein: CASSYGLPNEQFF

J gene: TRBJ2-7
D gene: -
clone size: -
V gene: TRBV28
CDR3 DNA: TGTGCCAGCAGTTTAGCTCTTTACGAGCAGTACTTC
CDR3 protein: CASSLALYEQYF

J gene: TRBJ2-5
D gene: -
clone size: -
V gene: TRBV7-2
CDR3 DNA: TGTGCCAGCAGCAGAATTAGAGAGACCCAGTACTTC
CDR3 protein: CASSRIRETQYF

J gene: TRBJ2-1
D gene: TRBD2
clone size: -
V gene: TRBV5-8
CDR3 DNA: TGTGCCAGCACCCTTTGGGGCGGGGGTTACAATGAGCAGTTCTTC
CDR3 protein: CASTLWGGGYNEQFF

J gene: TRBJ1-1
D gene: -
clone size: -
V gene: TRBV5-1
CDR3 DNA: TGCGCCAGCAGCTTGGGACTGCTGAACACTGAAGCTTTCTTT
CDR3 protein: CASSLGLLNTEAFF

J gene: TRBJ1-5
D gene: -
clone size: -
V gene: TRBV7-8
CDR3 DNA: TGTGCCAGCAGCTTTTCATTTGTTTATAGCAATCAGCCCCAGCATTTT
CDR3 protein: CASSFSFVYSNQPQHF

J gene: TRBJ1-5
D gene: -
clone size: -
V gene: TRBV19
CDR3 DNA: TGTGCCAGTAGTAGATCCGGGACTCGGACTATCAATCAGCCCCAGCATTTT
CDR3 protein: CASSRSGTRTINQPQHF

J gene: TRBJ1-3
D gene: -
clone size: -
V gene: TRBV5-6
CDR3 DNA: TGTGCCAGCAGCTGGGGGACGGTCGGTTCTGGAAACACCATATATTTT
CDR3 protein: CASSWGTVGSGNTIYF

J gene: TRBJ2-2
D gene: -
clone size: -
V gene: TRBV28
CDR3 DNA: TGTGCCAGCAGTTTACCGTCGGTATCCGGGGAGCTGTTTTTT
CDR3 protein: CASSLPSVSGELFF